The next 10 T cell receptor beta chains were all read from a single sample in a study of control samples from healthy donors and cancer patients. Libraries were prepared by immunoSEQ multiplex PCR; TCRdb keeps only in-frame clonotypes and omits some of them. The profile shows tens of thousands of clones, around 90% of them singletons. Sequencing was performed on PBMCs. The receptors were gathered from a woman in her sixties or seventies with head and neck cancer.

The chain recombines TRBV7-9 with TRBJ1-3; D call uncertain. Per germline, CDR1 SEHNR and CDR2 FQNEAQ (reference sequence). CDR3 size: 16 residues. The V end was cut by 1 base, the J end by 0 bases, with 10 bases between. The CDR3 DNA is TGTGCCAGCAGCTTAGATCTGGCCGGCTCTGGAAACACCATATATTTT. Translated, it gives CASSLDLAGSGNTIYF.

The V gene is TRBV30, the J gene TRBJ2-5; D perhaps matches TRBD2 (7 bases). Trimming stripped 2 bases from V and 5 bases from J, with 15 bases between. Germline V lookup: CDR1 GTSNPN, CDR2 SVGIG (reference sequence). This CDR3 comprises 14 residues. The DNA of the CDR3 is TGTGCCTGGAGTACGGGGGCGCGGGGGGAGACCCAGTACTTC. This sequence encodes CAWSTGARGETQYF.

This chain uses TRBV7-9 with TRBJ2-2, with D unresolved. Trimming left V 1 base short and J 2 bases short, with 8 bases between. The CDR3 runs 15 residues. Germline V gene lookup returns CDR1 SEHNR and CDR2 FQNEAQ (reference sequence). CDR3 sequence: CASSLVRTNTGELFF. The CDR3 nucleotides read TGTGCCAGCAGCTTAGTGCGGACCAACACCGGGGAGCTGTTTTTT.

This clone occurred a few times. The chain joins TRBV19 to TRBJ2-5; the D is unclear. V gave up 5 bases and J gave up 1 base, with 11 bases separating them. The CDR3 covers 14 residues. Germline lookup yields CDR1 LNHDA and CDR2 SQIVND (reference sequence). The CDR3 DNA follows: TGTGCCAGTAGTGTCCCTTCGTTCCAAGAGACCCAGTACTTC. It encodes CASSVPSFQETQYF. Full variable domain (missing parts from reference TRBV19 and TRBJ2-5): DGGITQSPKYLFRKEGQNVTLSCEQNLNHDAMYWYRQDPGQGLRLIYYSQIVNDFQKGDIAEGYSVSREKKESFPLTVTSAQKNPTAFYLCASSVPSFQETQYFGPGTRLLVL.

The chain carries TRBV9 and TRBJ2-1, with D perhaps given as TRBD1 or TRBD2 (5 bases each). Per germline, CDR1 SGDLS and CDR2 YYNGEE. CDR3 length equals 16 residues. Trimming shortened V by 0 bases and J by 6 bases, and 16 bases separated the two germline ends. In DNA form, the CDR3 reads TGTGCCAGCAGCGTAGCTACGGGAAGGGGTTTCAATGAGCAGTTCTTC. It yields the protein CASSVATGRGFNEQFF. The full variable domain, rest sourced from reference TRBV9 and TRBJ2-1, is DSGVTQTPKHLITATGQRVTLRCSPRSGDLSVYWYQQSLDQGLQFLIQYYNGEERAKGNILERFSAQQFPDLHSELNLSSLELGDSALYFCASSVATGRGFNEQFFGPGTRLTVL.

This chain uses TRBV5-1 with TRBJ1-6; 7 positions match TRBD1. Germline V CDR1 and CDR2: SGHRS, YFSETQ. This CDR3 comprises 15 residues. Trimming at V came to 4 bases and at J to 3 bases, leaving 4 bases not matched to a gene. The CDR3 loop is CASSRTGFYNSPLHF. CDR3 DNA sequence: TGCGCCAGCAGCAGGACAGGCTTCTATAATTCACCCCTCCACTTT. The full variable domain, rest sourced from reference TRBV5-1 and TRBJ1-6, is KAGVTQTPRYLIKTRGQQVTLSCSPISGHRSVSWYQQTPGQGLQFLFEYFSETQRNKGNFPGRFSGRQFSNSRSEMNVSTLELGDSALYLCASSRTGFYNSPLHFGNGTRLTVT.

The genes are TRBV5-8 and TRBJ2-3; D is unresolved. The CDR3 is 14 amino acids. Germline assignment: CDR1 SGHTS and CDR2 YDEGEE. V gave up 5 bases and J gave up 4 bases, with 14 bases separating them. The CDR3 here is CASSRAYDSDTQYF. CDR3 nucleotide sequence: TGTGCCAGCAGTCGGGCCTACGATTCAGATACGCAGTATTTT.

V gene TRBV29-1 combines with J gene TRBJ1-1; perhaps TRBD1 as D (6 bases). Germline assignment: CDR1 SQVTM and CDR2 ANQGSEA. CDR3 length equals 13 residues. V shed 6 bases and J shed 5 bases, with 16 bases lying between them. CDR3 loop: CSVGRGGWTEAFF. In nucleotides, the CDR3 is TGCAGCGTCGGGAGGGGGGGTTGGACTGAAGCTTTCTTT.

The J gene is TRBJ1-1, the V gene TRBV18, with D possibly matching TRBD1 (5 bases). The CDR3 totals 13 residues. V lost 4 bases and J lost 1, with 7 bases in between. Germline V gene data show CDR1 as KGHSH and CDR2 as LQKENI. The CDR3 here is CASSRQKNTEAFF. CDR3 DNA: TGTGCCAGCTCACGACAGAAGAACACTGAAGCTTTCTTT.

This clone was seen a single time. The rearrangement joins TRBV14 to TRBJ1-2; TRBD1 might be the D (5 bases). V was clipped by 4 bases and J by 7 bases, with 10 bases between them. Germline CDR1 and CDR2: SGHDN and FVKESK. The CDR3 spans 12 residues. The CDR3 spells CASSLLGAGYTF. DNA for the CDR3: TGTGCCAGCAGCCTCCTTGGGGCTGGCTACACCTTC.